A selection of T cell receptor beta chains follows, all from one sample in a study of shared clonotypes between healthy human individuals. Some clones are missing from TCRdb's copy, which holds only in-frame ones; the method was immunoSEQ multiplex PCR. The sample shows 2 million to 3 million clones, more than 85% of them seen only once. Specimen: naive CD4+ T cells from PBMCs. The receptors shown here come from a man younger than 35 in good health. Some clones in this sample may be carry-over from other donors' samples. Both conserved end residues are part of each CDR3. D genes are given only for firm matches.

V gene	J gene	D gene	CDR3 DNA	CDR3 protein
TRBV11-3	TRBJ2-3	NA	TGTGCCAGCAGCTTAGCGGTTAGCACAGATACGCAGTATTTT	CASSLAVSTDTQYF
TRBV4-2	TRBJ2-7	NA	TGTGCCAGCAGCCCCCTAGCTGGAGGAGATCGCGAGCAGTACTTC	CASSPLAGGDREQYF
TRBV28	TRBJ2-1	TRBD2	TGTGCCAGCAGGGTAGCGGGACCCTTATACAATGAGCAGTTCTTC	CASRVAGPLYNEQFF
TRBV18	TRBJ2-3	TRBD2	TGTGCCAGCTCATCCACCGTACGGGGGGCAGATACGCAGTATTTT	CASSSTVRGADTQYF
TRBV28	TRBJ1-4	NA	TGTGCCAGCAGTTTGGGCCAGAATGAAAAACTGTTTTTT	CASSLGQNEKLFF
TRBV9	TRBJ2-5	NA	TGTGCCAGCAGCGTAGGTCGACAGGCAAAAGAGACCCAGTACTTC	CASSVGRQAKETQYF
TRBV10-2	TRBJ1-5	NA	TGCGCCAGCAGTGAGACAGCTAATCAGCCCCAGCATTTT	CASSETANQPQHF
TRBV28	TRBJ2-7	NA	TGTGCCAGCAGCTCCCGAAGGGCCTACGAGCAGTACTTC	CASSSRRAYEQYF
TRBV10-3	TRBJ1-5	NA	TGTGCCATCAGTGATTCGGGGGGCTTGCTCGCTCAGCCCCAGCATTTT	CAISDSGGLLAQPQHF
TRBV27	TRBJ1-1	TRBD1	TGTGCCAGCAGTCCGACAGGGGGTACGAACACTGAAGCTTTCTTT	CASSPTGGTNTEAFF
TRBV7-9	TRBJ2-3	TRBD2	TGTGCCAGCAGCTTGGGGACTAGGGACGCAGATACGCAGTATTTT	CASSLGTRDADTQYF